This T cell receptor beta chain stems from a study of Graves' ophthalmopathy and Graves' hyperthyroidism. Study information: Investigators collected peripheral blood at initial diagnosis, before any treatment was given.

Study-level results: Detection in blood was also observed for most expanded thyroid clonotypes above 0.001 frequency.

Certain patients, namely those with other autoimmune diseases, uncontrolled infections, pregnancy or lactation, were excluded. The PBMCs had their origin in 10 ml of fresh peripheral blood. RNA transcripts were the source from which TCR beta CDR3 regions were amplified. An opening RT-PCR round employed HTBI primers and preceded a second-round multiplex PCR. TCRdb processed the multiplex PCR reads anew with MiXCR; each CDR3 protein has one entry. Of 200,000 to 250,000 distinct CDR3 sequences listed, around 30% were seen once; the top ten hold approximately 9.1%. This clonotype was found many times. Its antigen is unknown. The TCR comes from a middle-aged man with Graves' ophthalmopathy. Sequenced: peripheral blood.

CDR3 amino acids: CASSLAGQGANIQYF. CDR3 coding DNA: TGTGCCAGCAGTTTAGCGGGACAGGGGGCTAACATTCAGTACTTC. The V and J genes are TRBV28 and TRBJ2-4; 12 bases fit TRBD1. Germline CDR1 and CDR2: MDHEN and SYDVKM. Losses at the gene ends were 2 bases for V and 7 bases for J; bases not matched to a gene: 3. The CDR3 extends over 15 amino acids.